A single sample gave rise to the 3 T cell receptor beta chains below, sequenced in a study of blood T cells in healthy people across ages. For the second PCR, which ran for about 7 to 11 cycles, a sample-barcoded 5' primer and a J-beta primer mix were used. One entry per CDR3 protein results from TCRdb running MiXCR on the 5' RACE reads. The sample lists 1.5 million to 1.9 million distinct CDR3 sequences, approximately 39% occurring once. The sequenced sample was blood. The receptors here all came from a woman between 18 and 30 years old in good health.

The V gene is TRBV7-6, the J gene TRBJ2-6; D not certain. CDR3 length equals 16 residues. The V gene's germline CDR1 is SGHVS and CDR2 FNYEAQ. Trimming took off 0 bases at V and 2 bases at J, with 8 bases between the two ends. For the CDR3, the DNA is TGTGCCAGCAGCTTAGCTTCCAGCCCTGGGGCCAACGTCCTGACTTTC. Residues: CASSLASSPGANVLTF. Combining the CDR3 with reference TRBV7-6 and TRBJ2-6 gives the whole variable domain GAGVSQSPRYKVTKRGQDVALRCDPISGHVSLYWYRQALGQGPEFLTYFNYEAQQDKSGLPNDRFSAERPEGSISTLTIQRTEQRDSAMYRCASSLASSPGANVLTFGAGSRLTVL.

This chain joins TRBV30 and TRBJ1-4; D is unresolved. The germline V gene has CDR1 GTSNPN and CDR2 SVGIG (reference sequence). The CDR3 length is 13 residues. V was pared by 7 bases and J by 3 bases, with 12 bases between. CDR3 coding DNA: TGTGCCTCCCGGCAGATTGCTAATGAAAAACTGTTTTTT. Its translation is CASRQIANEKLFF.

Only a few counts were recorded for this clonotype. The chain is built from TRBV4-1 and TRBJ1-5; D remains unclear. The CDR3 spans 15 residues. CDR1 MGHRA and CDR2 YSYEKL come from the germline V gene. The V end was cut by 1 base, the J end by 0 bases, with 7 bases between. The CDR3 nucleotides are TGCGCCAGCAGCCAAGGACTTTATAGCAATCAGCCCCAGCATTTT. It specifies CASSQGLYSNQPQHF.